The 2 T cell receptor beta chains in this list originate from one sample, sequenced in a study of CD8+ T cells in alopecia areata. cDNA serving as the sequencing template came from extracted, reverse transcribed RNA. The repertoire was sequenced with immunoSEQ multiplex PCR; TCRdb's copy has only in-frame clones and lacks some. The sample yields some 120,000 clones, around 45% seen once. Sequencing used NKG2D-low CD8+ T cells sorted from blood. Every receptor here comes from a human donor with alopecia areata.

V usage is TRBV5-1 and J usage is TRBJ2-7; D ambiguous. This CDR3 is built from 13 residues. V lost 0 bases, J lost 3 bases, and 7 bases lay in between. Germline CDR1 is SGHRS and CDR2 is YFSETQ. In DNA, the CDR3 is TGCGCCAGCAGCTTGGACAGCTACTACGAGCAGTACTTC. Its translation: CASSLDSYYEQYF.

This chain links TRBV29-1 with TRBJ2-5; TRBD2 is a possible D gene (6 bases). The germline gives CDR1 SQVTM, CDR2 ANQGSEA. Trimming removed 2 bases from V and 2 bases from J, with 9 bases in between. The CDR3 runs 13 residues. CDR3 DNA: TGCAGCGTTGAACTTGGGGGGCAAGAGACCCAGTACTTC. Its translation: CSVELGGQETQYF.